The entry that follows covers one T cell receptor (beta chain) sequence. Its antigen is unknown. No much larger clone exists at a distance of one base, and base qualities are not known. The germline V gene specifies MNHEY as CDR1 and SVGEGT as CDR2. From its cysteine to its phenylalanine, the CDR3 spans 13 amino acids. The CDR3 DNA has 39 bases and is translated from base 1. V is pared back by 2 bases and J by 6 bases, with 11 bases lying between the germline termini. This sample is part of a study of blood T cells in healthy people across ages (dated by TCRdb to the mid-2010s). With respect to the entire study: In model experiments, template switching captured roughly one uniquely barcoded TCR beta cDNA molecule for every two T cells. To track age-related changes in TCR beta repertoire diversity, the study relied on deep sequencing normalized with unique cDNA molecular identifiers. The donors were split into four age groups: young (average about 15 years), middle-aged (about 40), aged (over 55) and long-lived (approximately 80). Donors of different ages were randomly distributed across sequencing lanes to avoid experimental bias. Two additional independent replicas of 1 million unique cDNA reads from the same blood draw were analyzed for two donors (one aged 18 to 30 and one aged 80 or older).

What the study reported, not specific to this receptor: Donor CMV infection status was unknown, potentially confounding age-related changes in expanded clonotypes. Estimates of total diversity from one million sequenced T cells were regarded as lower bounds and underestimates. Compared with the aged group, more naive CD4+ T cells, fewer expanded clones and increased TCR diversity were shown by the long-lived group, suggesting age selection. Conclusive comparison of naive and antigen-experienced compartments was prevented by the profiling of bulk unsorted PBMCs. There was a strong correlation between observed TCR beta diversity and the percentage of naive T cells measured by flow cytometry. As age increased, observed TCR beta diversity per million T cells dropped in a roughly linear way, and a significant reduction was already evident by age about 36.

The protocol used for the library was 5' RACE. The sequencer was an Illumina HiSeq 2500. A second PCR of about 7 to 12 cycles was run with a J-beta primer mix and a sample-barcoded 5' primer. Each TCR beta cDNA molecule received a unique molecular identifier from a template-switch 5' adaptor carrying 12 random nucleotides. Each sample yielded at least 2.5 million CDR3-containing paired-end reads. The Mint cDNA synthesis kit, primed by a TRBC-specific oligonucleotide, was used to synthesize first-strand cDNA from all RNA. All cDNA was treated with uracil-DNA glycosylase and then went through a first 18-cycle PCR with the universal primers M1SS and BC2_uni_R. Concerning the study's data processing: For normalization, 1 million high-quality reads were randomly selected from each sample, with every read carrying a distinct molecular identifier. Instead of being binned into consensus sequences, reads with shared molecular identifiers were discarded. CDR3 identification, clonotype clustering and error correction used MiTCR with a Q25 quality threshold and the strictest error-elimination algorithm. A nonparametric unseen species model with Euler transformation was used to estimate lower-bound total TCR beta diversity. The public reads were reanalyzed by TCRdb: fastp trimming at Q25, MiXCR alignment, in-frame beta chains only. Rows are combined by CDR3 protein, so each entry shows the most common genes and DNA. The V and J calls shown here were made by TCRdb, not taken from the authors' results. The sample includes 710,000 or so distinct CDR3 sequences, with approximately 31% observed a single time. Approximately 15% of the sample goes to the ten largest clones.

Systemically healthy Caucasian individuals from Russia, some 38 in total and aged roughly 6 to 95 years, were included as donors. Around 10 milliliters of peripheral blood were collected from each donor into EDTA-treated Vacutainer tubes. PBMCs were isolated by Ficoll-Paque density-gradient centrifugation, with at least 7 million obtained per sample. Trizol reagent was used to extract total RNA from PBMCs, with at least 6 micrograms per sample. For every donor, an aliquot of PBMCs went through flow cytometry to measure the percentages of naive CD45RAhigh/CD27high T cells. Sequenced sample: blood. This sequence uses TRBV6-2 or TRBV6-3 and TRBJ2-7; possibly the D gene is TRBD1, per 6 matching bases. The receptor was isolated from a woman older than 75 in good health. Donor details come from another sample of the same person, matched by shared clones. The CDR3 reads CASSYNRASEQYF. The DNA reads as follows: TGTGCCAGCAGTTACAACAGGGCCTCCGAGCAGTACTTC.